The sequence of this T cell receptor beta chain was determined in a study of shared clonotypes between healthy human individuals. Naivety among CD8 cells was defined by CD45RO negativity and positive CCR7 selection, thereby excluding terminally differentiated effector memory CD45RA+ cells. Study observations and caveats: For naive CD4 cells, around 5% of clonotypes were shared across a handful of donors. Among non-shared clonotypes, generation probabilities were lower than among those shared by all four donors. Memory subsets had estimated richness that was generally smaller than that of naive subsets.

About 30,000 T cell genomes, or about 200 ng DNA, went into the sorted-subset replicate PCRs. The table came from immunoSEQ multiplex PCR; TCRdb's copy has only in-frame clones and leaves some out. The sample carries about 600,000 clones, roughly 98% recorded once. Germline CDR1 is SQVTM and CDR2 is ANQGSEA. Trimming stripped 0 bases from V and 8 bases from J, with 5 bases between. The CDR3 runs to 11 residues. Details on this clone: Its antigen is currently unknown.

Sample: naive CD8+ T cells sorted from blood. The J gene is TRBJ2-1, the V gene TRBV29-1; D not certain. The origin of this receptor is a man younger than 45 in good health. The CDR3 protein is CSVEDGDEQFF. The CDR3, as DNA: TGCAGCGTTGAAGATGGCGATGAGCAGTTCTTC.